The rows below give T cell receptor beta chains drawn from one sample of a study of cytomegalovirus exposure and HLA in healthy donors. Assay used: immunoSEQ multiplex PCR; TCRdb lists only in-frame clones, some missing. The sample carries around 99,000 clones, about 86% recorded once. The sequencing input was PBMCs. The receptors were sampled from a woman aged 25 to 39 in good health and CMV-seronegative. Each CDR3 is given with its conserved first and last residue. The order of the fields is J gene, D gene, clone size, V gene, CDR3 protein, CDR3 DNA. A D gene is named only where the DNA matches it firmly. A clone size is listed for some rows: how often the clone was seen (once, few, many), or a class if it is expanded.

>TRBJ2-3|TRBD2|.|TRBV5-1
CASSLVGLAGVKSTDTQYF
TGCGCCAGCAGCTTGGTGGGACTAGCGGGAGTGAAGAGCACAGATACGCAGTATTTT
>TRBJ2-5|.|.|TRBV15
CATSRDRGTQYF
TGTGCCACCAGCAGAGATAGGGGGACCCAGTACTTC
>TRBJ2-2|TRBD2|.|TRBV15
CATSRDPLAGVNTGELFF
TGTGCCACCAGCAGAGATCCTCTAGCGGGGGTCAACACCGGGGAGCTGTTTTTT
>TRBJ1-1|TRBD1|few|TRBV4-3
CASSQGPGTGSTEAFF
TGCGCCAGCAGCCAAGGCCCCGGGACAGGGAGCACTGAAGCTTTCTTT
>TRBJ2-7|.|.|TRBV2
CASREARGTSYEQYF
TGTGCCAGCAGGGAGGCCCGGGGGACGTCCTACGAGCAGTACTTC
>TRBJ2-1|.|few|TRBV7-9
CASSSTTNNEQFF
TGTGCCAGCAGCTCGACGACTAACAATGAGCAGTTCTTC
>TRBJ2-3|.|.|TRBV11-2
CASSLDWTYGDTQYF
TGTGCCAGCAGCTTAGATTGGACTTACGGGGATACGCAGTATTTT
>TRBJ2-1|.|.|TRBV5-4
CASSLRGFYNEQFF
TGTGCCAGCAGCTTGCGAGGGTTTTACAATGAGCAGTTCTTC
>TRBJ1-1|.|.|TRBV6-5
CASSRRGNTEAFF
TGTGCCAGCAGTAGGAGGGGAAACACTGAAGCTTTCTTT
>TRBJ1-2|TRBD1|.|TRBV30
CACPGKQGAYGYTF
TGTGCCTGTCCCGGAAAACAGGGGGCGTATGGCTACACCTTC
>TRBJ2-1|.|once|TRBV27
CASSVAGSEQFF
TGTGCCAGCAGTGTAGCCGGGTCTGAGCAGTTCTTC
>TRBJ2-5|.|.|TRBV5-8
CASSFAYQETQYF
TGTGCCAGCAGCTTCGCGTACCAAGAGACCCAGTACTTC
>TRBJ1-6|.|.|TRBV7-9
CASSPTRGQIYNSPLHF
TGTGCCAGCAGCCCAACGCGGGGGCAGATCTATAATTCACCCCTCCACTTT
>TRBJ2-2|.|once|TRBV6-4
CASSAENRKTGELFF
TGTGCCAGCAGTGCGGAGAACAGGAAGACCGGGGAGCTGTTTTTT
>TRBJ2-7|TRBD2|.|TRBV6-1
CASSEETSGSYEQYF
TGTGCCAGCAGTGAAGAGACTAGCGGCTCCTACGAGCAGTACTTC
>TRBJ2-7|.|few|TRBV29-1
CSVGADSYEQYF
TGCAGCGTTGGGGCAGACTCCTACGAGCAGTACTTC
>TRBJ1-4|.|.|TRBV2
CASSAGANEKLFF
TGTGCCAGCAGTGCGGGGGCTAATGAAAAACTGTTTTTT
>TRBJ2-1|TRBD2|.|TRBV6-5
CASSYGGTSGYNEQFF
TGTGCCAGCAGTTACGGGGGGACTAGCGGCTACAATGAGCAGTTCTTC
>TRBJ2-1|.|.|TRBV7-7
CASSPFVSSSYNEQFF
TGTGCTAGCAGCCCTTTCGTCTCCAGCTCCTACAATGAGCAGTTCTTC
>TRBJ1-3|TRBD1|.|TRBV4-2
CASSPGQGAGNTIYF
TGTGCCAGCAGCCCAGGACAGGGGGCTGGAAACACCATATATTTT
>TRBJ1-1|TRBD1|.|TRBV5-1
CASSLGTGLVTEAFF
TGCGCCAGCAGCCTAGGGACAGGGTTGGTCACTGAAGCTTTCTTT
>TRBJ2-1|TRBD2|once|TRBV5-1
CASTEGTSGYNEQFF
TGCGCCAGCACCGAAGGCACTAGCGGCTACAATGAGCAGTTCTTC
>TRBJ2-5|TRBD1|.|TRBV5-1
CASSPYGTGNQWETQYF
TGCGCCAGCAGCCCCTATGGGACAGGGAACCAGTGGGAGACCCAGTACTTC
>TRBJ1-1|.|.|TRBV19
CASTPPRAEAFF
TGTGCCAGTACCCCGCCGAGGGCTGAAGCTTTCTTT
>TRBJ2-7|.|.|TRBV7-2
CASSSNPGVPTYEQYF
TGTGCCAGCAGCTCAAATCCCGGGGTACCAACTTACGAGCAGTACTTC
>TRBJ2-7|.|.|TRBV4-3
CASSQASGDAYEQYF
TGCGCCAGCAGCCAAGCTTCGGGGGACGCCTACGAGCAGTACTTC
>TRBJ1-1|.|.|TRBV5-5
CASSLIPAGNTEAFF
TGTGCCAGCAGCTTAATCCCGGCGGGGAACACTGAAGCTTTCTTT
>TRBJ2-1|TRBD2|few|TRBV5-1
CASSSRGPPGLAGVSHNEQFF
TGCGCCAGCAGCTCTCGCGGGCCACCGGGACTAGCGGGAGTTTCCCACAATGAGCAGTTCTTC
>TRBJ1-2|.|.|TRBV2
CASRQGYGYTF
TGTGCCAGCAGGCAGGGATATGGCTACACCTTC
>TRBJ2-1|TRBD2|once|TRBV15
CATSELAGVGGSEQFF
TGTGCCACCAGCGAACTAGCGGGCGTGGGGGGGTCTGAGCAGTTCTTC
>TRBJ1-3|.|.|TRBV2
CASSVDSHGNTIYF
TGTGCCAGCAGCGTAGACAGCCATGGAAACACCATATATTTT
>TRBJ2-3|TRBD2|.|TRBV5-4
CASSLTSLAGGAGPPNTQYF
TGTGCCAGCAGCTTGACATCACTAGCGGGAGGGGCGGGGCCACCAAATACGCAGTATTTT